This TCR beta chain was obtained from a study of blood T cell repertoires in COVID-19. Study context: The samples span acute and convalescent COVID-19 from the United States, Italy and Spain. From T cells, B-cell-depleted T cells, or PBMCs came the material, which was cDNA or gDNA.

The CDR3 is made up of 17 amino acids. Germline loops: CDR1 MNHEY, CDR2 SMNVEV (reference sequence). V was shortened by 1 base and J by 0 bases, with 15 bases between the two germline ends. Study processing details: Estimates of nucleated cell counts were drawn from the amplification of reference gene primers. Generated by immunoSEQ multiplex PCR, the TCRdb table keeps only in-frame clones and is missing some. From that table come the V and J calls and clone size; the DNA was used to work out D and trimming. Here the sample spans approximately 84,000 clones, approximately 87% being singletons. The rearrangement links TRBV27 to TRBJ2-5; the D is unclear. What was sequenced was peripheral blood. The sequence derives from a human donor with active COVID-19. The donor label of this sample is uncertain. The DNA for the CDR3 is TGTGCCAGCAGTTTATTCATTGGTGGGCTACACCAAGAGACCCAGTACTTC. Encoded protein: CASSLFIGGLHQETQYF.